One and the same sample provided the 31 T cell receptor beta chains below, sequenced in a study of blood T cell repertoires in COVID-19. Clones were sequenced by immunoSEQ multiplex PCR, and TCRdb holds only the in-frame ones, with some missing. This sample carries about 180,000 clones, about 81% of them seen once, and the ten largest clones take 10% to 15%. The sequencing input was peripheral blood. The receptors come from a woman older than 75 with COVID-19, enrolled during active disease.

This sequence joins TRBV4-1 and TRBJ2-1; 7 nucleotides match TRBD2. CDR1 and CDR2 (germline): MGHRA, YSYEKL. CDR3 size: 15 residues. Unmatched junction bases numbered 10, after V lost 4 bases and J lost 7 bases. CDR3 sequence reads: CASSPERLASNEQFF. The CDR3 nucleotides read TGCGCCAGCAGCCCCGAACGACTAGCTTCTAATGAGCAGTTCTTC.

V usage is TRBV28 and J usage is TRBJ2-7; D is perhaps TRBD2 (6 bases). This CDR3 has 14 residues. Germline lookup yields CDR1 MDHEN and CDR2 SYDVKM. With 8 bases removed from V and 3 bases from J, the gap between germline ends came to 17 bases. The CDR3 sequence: CASSGGSGGYEQYF. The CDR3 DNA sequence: TGTGCCAGCTCGGGCGGGTCCGGGGGCTACGAGCAGTACTTC.

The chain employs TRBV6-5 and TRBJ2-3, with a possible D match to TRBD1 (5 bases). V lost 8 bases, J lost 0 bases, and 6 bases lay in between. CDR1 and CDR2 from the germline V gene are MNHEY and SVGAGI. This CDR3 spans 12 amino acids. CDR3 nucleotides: TGTGCCAGCCGACAGAGCACAGATACGCAGTATTTT. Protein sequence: CASRQSTDTQYF.

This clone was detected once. The CDR3 loop is CASSQDLERGPSTDTQYF. CDR3 coding DNA: TGTGCCAGCAGCCAAGATCTGGAGCGGGGGCCTAGCACAGATACGCAGTATTTT. The chain is built from TRBV3-1 (or the pseudogene TRBV3-2) and TRBJ2-3; the match to TRBD2 covers 8 bases. V gave up 0 bases and J gave up 0 bases; unmatched junction bases: 8. CDR1 and CDR2 (germline): LGHDT, YNNKEL (reference sequence). This CDR3 has 18 amino acids.

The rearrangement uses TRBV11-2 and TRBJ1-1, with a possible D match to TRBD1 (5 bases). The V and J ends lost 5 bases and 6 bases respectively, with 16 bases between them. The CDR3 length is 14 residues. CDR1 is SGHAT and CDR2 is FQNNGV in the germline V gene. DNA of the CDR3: TGTGCCAGCAGCACCACCGGCTGGGGCGCTGAAGCTTTCTTT. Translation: CASSTTGWGAEAFF.

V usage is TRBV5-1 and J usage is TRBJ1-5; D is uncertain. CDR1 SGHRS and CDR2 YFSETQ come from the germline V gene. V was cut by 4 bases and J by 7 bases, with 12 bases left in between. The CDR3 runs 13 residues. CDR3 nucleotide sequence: TGCGCCAGCAGCATCGAGGGCACGCAGCCCCAGCATTTT. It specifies CASSIEGTQPQHF.

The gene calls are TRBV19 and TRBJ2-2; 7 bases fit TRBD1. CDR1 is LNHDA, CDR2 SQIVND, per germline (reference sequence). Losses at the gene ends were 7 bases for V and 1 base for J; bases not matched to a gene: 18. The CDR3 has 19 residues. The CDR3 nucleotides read TGTGCCAGTAAAGACAAAGAACCGACAGGGTTCATGAACACCGGGGAGCTGTTTTTT. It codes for CASKDKEPTGFMNTGELFF. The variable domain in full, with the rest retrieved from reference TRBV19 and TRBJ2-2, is DGGITQSPKYLFRKEGQNVTLSCEQNLNHDAMYWYRQDPGQGLRLIYYSQIVNDFQKGDIAEGYSVSREKKESFPLTVTSAQKNPTAFYLCASKDKEPTGFMNTGELFFGEGSRLTVL.

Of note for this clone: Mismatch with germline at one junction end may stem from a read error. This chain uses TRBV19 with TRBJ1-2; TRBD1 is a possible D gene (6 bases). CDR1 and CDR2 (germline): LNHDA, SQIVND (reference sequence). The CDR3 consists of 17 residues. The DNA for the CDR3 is TGTGCCAGTAGTATCACGGCAGGGAGGGGGGTGGCCTATGGCCACACCTTC. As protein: CASSITAGRGVAYGHTF.

CDR3 DNA sequence: TGTGCCAGCAGCCCAACTCGGGGCACTGAAGCTTTCTTT. Encoded protein: CASSPTRGTEAFF. The chain recombines TRBV12-3 or TRBV12-4 with TRBJ1-1; D ambiguous. Trimming took 6 bases from V and 4 from J, leaving 12 bases between them. This CDR3 region has 13 residues.

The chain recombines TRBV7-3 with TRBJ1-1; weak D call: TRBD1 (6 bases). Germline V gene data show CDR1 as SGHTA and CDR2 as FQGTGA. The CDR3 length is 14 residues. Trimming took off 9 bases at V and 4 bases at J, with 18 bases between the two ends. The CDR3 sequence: CASETWTEVTEAFF. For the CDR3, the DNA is TGTGCCAGTGAAACCTGGACAGAAGTCACTGAAGCTTTCTTT.

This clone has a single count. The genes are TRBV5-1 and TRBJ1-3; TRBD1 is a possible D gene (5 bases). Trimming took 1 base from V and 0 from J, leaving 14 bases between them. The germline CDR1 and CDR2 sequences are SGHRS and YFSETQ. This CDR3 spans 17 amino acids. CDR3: CASSLNPGLSSGNTIYF. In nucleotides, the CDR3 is TGCGCCAGCAGCTTGAACCCAGGGCTTTCCTCTGGAAACACCATATATTTT.

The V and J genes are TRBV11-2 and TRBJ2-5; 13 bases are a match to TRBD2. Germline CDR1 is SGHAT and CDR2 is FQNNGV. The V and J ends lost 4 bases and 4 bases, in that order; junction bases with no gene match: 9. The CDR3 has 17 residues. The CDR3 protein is CASSSRTSGRRGETQYF. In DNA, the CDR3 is TGTGCCAGCAGCTCCCGGACTAGCGGGAGACGAGGAGAGACCCAGTACTTC.

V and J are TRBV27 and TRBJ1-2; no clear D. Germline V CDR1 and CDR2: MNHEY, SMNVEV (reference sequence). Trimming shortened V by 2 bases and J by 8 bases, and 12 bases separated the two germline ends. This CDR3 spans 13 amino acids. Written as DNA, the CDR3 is TGTGCCAGCAGTTTAGATAGGTTACAGGGCTACACCTTC. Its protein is CASSLDRLQGYTF.

CDR3 coding DNA: TGTGCCAGCAGCCAAACAGGGGTGCGGTATGGCTACACCTTC. The encoded protein is CASSQTGVRYGYTF. This chain joins TRBV3-1 (or the pseudogene TRBV3-2) and TRBJ1-2, with 7 positions matching TRBD1. V lost 2 bases, J lost 5 bases, and 5 bases stayed unmatched. Germline assignment: CDR1 LGHDT and CDR2 YNNKEL (reference sequence). This CDR3 comprises 14 residues.

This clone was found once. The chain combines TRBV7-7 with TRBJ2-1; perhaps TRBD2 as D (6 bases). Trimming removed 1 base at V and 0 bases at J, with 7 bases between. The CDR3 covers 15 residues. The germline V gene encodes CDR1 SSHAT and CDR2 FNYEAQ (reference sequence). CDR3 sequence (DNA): TGTGCCAGCAGCTTAGTGGGGGGCTCCTACAATGAGCAGTTCTTC. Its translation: CASSLVGGSYNEQFF.

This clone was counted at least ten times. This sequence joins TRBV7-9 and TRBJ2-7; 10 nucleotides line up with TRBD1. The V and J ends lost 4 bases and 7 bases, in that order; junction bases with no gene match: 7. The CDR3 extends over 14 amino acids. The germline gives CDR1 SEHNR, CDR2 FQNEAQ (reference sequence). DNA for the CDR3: TGTGCCAGCAGCTGGGGGACAGGGGATAGGGAGCAGTACTTC. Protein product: CASSWGTGDREQYF.

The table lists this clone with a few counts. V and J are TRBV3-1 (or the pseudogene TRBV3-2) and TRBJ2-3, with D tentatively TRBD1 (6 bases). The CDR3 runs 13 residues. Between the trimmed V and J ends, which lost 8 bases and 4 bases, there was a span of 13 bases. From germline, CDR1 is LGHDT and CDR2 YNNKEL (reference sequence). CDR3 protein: CASRSGVSDTQYF. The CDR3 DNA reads TGTGCCAGCCGATCAGGGGTGTCAGATACGCAGTATTTT.

CDR3 in amino acids: CASSIVSGYYGYTF. The DNA for the CDR3 is TGTGCCAGTAGTATAGTCTCAGGGTACTATGGCTACACCTTC. The rearrangement joins TRBV19 to TRBJ1-2, with D possibly matching TRBD1 (5 bases). CDR1 and CDR2 (germline): LNHDA, SQIVND (reference sequence). V was cut by 1 base and J by 3 bases, with 9 bases left in between. The CDR3 runs to 14 residues.

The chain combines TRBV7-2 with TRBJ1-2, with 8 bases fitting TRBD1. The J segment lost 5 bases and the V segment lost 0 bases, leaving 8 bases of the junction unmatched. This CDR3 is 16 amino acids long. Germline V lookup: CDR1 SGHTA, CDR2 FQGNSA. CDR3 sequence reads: CASSLAGQAFSYGYTF. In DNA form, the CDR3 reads TGTGCCAGCAGCTTAGCGGGACAGGCATTCTCTTATGGCTACACCTTC.

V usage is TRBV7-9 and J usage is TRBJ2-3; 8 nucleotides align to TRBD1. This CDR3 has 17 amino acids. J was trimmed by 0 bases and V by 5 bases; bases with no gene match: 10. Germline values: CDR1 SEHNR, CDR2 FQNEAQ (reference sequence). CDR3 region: CASSELIGQGSTDTQYF. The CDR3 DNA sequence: TGTGCCAGCAGCGAGTTGATTGGACAGGGAAGCACAGATACGCAGTATTTT.

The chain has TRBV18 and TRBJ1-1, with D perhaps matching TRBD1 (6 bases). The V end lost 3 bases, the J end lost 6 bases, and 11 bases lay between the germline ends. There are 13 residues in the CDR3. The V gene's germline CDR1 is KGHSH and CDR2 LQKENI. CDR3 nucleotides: TGTGCCAGCTCACCCTCAGGGGTCGCTGAAGCTTTCTTT. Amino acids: CASSPSGVAEAFF. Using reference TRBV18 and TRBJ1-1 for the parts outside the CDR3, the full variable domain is NAGVMQNPRHLVRRRGQEARLRCSPMKGHSHVYWYRQLPEEGLKFMVYLQKENIIDESGMPKERFSAEFPKEGPSILRIQQVVRGDSAAYFCASSPSGVAEAFFGQGTRLTVV.

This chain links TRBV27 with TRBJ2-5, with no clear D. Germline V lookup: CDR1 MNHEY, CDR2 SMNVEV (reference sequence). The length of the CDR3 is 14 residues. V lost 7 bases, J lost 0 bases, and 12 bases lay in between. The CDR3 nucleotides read TGTGCCAGCACCCCCCGCCGGTACCAAGAGACCCAGTACTTC. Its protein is CASTPRRYQETQYF.

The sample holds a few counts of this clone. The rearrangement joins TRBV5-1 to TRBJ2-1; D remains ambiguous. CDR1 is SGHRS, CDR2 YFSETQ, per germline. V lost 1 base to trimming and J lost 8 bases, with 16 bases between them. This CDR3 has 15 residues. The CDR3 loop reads CASSLPVFAADEQFF. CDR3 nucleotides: TGCGCCAGCAGCTTGCCGGTATTTGCGGCCGATGAGCAGTTCTTC.

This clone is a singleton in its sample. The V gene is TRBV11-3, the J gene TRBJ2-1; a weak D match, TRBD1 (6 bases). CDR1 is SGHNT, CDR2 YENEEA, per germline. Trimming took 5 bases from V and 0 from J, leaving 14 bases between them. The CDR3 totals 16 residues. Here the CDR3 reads CASSRRRQASYNEQFF. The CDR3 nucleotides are TGTGCCAGCAGCAGACGGAGACAGGCCTCCTACAATGAGCAGTTCTTC. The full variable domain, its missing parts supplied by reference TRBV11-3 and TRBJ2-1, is EAGVVQSPRYKIIEKKQPVAFWCNPISGHNTLYWYLQNLGQGPELLIRYENEEAVDDSQLPKDRFSAERLKGVDSTLKIQPAELGDSAVYLCASSRRRQASYNEQFFGPGTRLTVL.

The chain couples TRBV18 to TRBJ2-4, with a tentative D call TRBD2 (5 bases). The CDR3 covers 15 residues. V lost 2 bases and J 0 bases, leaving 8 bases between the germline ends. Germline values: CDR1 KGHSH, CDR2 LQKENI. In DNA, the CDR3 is TGTGCCAGCTCACCAGACTACTCAGCCAAAAACATTCAGTACTTC. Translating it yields CASSPDYSAKNIQYF.

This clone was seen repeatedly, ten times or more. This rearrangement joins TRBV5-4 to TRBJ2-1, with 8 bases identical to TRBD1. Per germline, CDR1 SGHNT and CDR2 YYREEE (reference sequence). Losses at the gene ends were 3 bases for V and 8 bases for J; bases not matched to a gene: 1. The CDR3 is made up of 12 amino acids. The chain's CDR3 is CASSSGGYEQFF. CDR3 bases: TGTGCCAGCAGCTCAGGGGGCTATGAGCAGTTCTTC.

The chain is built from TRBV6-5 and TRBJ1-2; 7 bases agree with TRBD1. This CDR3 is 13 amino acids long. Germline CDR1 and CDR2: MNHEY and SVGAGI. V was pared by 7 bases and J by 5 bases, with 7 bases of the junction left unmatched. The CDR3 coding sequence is TGTGCCAGCACCTCACAGGGGTCGTATGGCTACACCTTC. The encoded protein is CASTSQGSYGYTF.

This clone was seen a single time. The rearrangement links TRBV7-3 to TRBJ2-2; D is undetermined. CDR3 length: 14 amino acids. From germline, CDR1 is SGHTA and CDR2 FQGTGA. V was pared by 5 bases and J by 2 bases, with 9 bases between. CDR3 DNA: TGTGCCAGCAGCACAAATTTAAACACCGGGGAGCTGTTTTTT. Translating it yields CASSTNLNTGELFF.

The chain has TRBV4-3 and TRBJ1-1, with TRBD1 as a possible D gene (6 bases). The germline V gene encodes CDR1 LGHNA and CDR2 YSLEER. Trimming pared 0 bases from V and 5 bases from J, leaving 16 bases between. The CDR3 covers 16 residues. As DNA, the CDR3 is TGCGCCAGCAGCCAAGATATCGGGGGGGCTTTTACTGAAGCTTTCTTT. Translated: CASSQDIGGAFTEAFF.

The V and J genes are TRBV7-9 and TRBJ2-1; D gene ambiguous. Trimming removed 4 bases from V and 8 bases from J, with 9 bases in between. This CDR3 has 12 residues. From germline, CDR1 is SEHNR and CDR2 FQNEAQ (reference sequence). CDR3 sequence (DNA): TGTGCCAGCAGCTCTCCTAGATATGAGCAGTTCTTC. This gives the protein CASSSPRYEQFF.

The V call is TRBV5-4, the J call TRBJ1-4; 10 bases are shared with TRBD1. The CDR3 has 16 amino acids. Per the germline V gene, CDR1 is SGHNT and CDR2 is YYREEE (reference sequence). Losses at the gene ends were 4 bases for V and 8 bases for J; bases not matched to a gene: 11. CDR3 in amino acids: CASSPSWDRGREKLFF. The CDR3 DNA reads TGTGCCAGCAGCCCGTCGTGGGACAGGGGAAGAGAAAAACTGTTTTTT.